The clone carrying this TCR beta chain came up a few times. Its matching antigen is unknown. This same CDR3 is encoded by further DNA sequences in the sample. Germline CDR1 reads KGHSH; CDR2 reads LQKENI. CDR3 length: 12 residues. V lost 2 bases to trimming and J lost 0 bases, with 1 base between them. These data are taken from a study of OX40 agonist ivuxolimab in advanced cancers. The method was immunoSEQ multiplex PCR; TCRdb's version includes in-frame clones alone and lacks a portion of them. This table has about 82,000 clones, 70% to 90% appearing once. Peripheral blood came from all dose cohorts at three timepoints. Whole-study results and caveats: Among some nonresponders, normalized T-cell clonal expansion was also low.

This TCR was recovered from an adult with an advanced solid tumor such as melanoma, head and neck, liver or kidney cancer. Source: CD4+ or CD8+ T cells sorted from blood, taken in a trial of the OX40 agonist ivuxolimab. This rearrangement joins TRBV18 to TRBJ2-5, with no clear D. CDR3 amino acids: CASSPNQETQYF. The DNA of the CDR3 is TGTGCCAGCTCACCAAACCAAGAGACCCAGTACTTC.